A selection of T cell receptor beta chains follows, all from one sample in a study of human T cells and chemical hapten exposure. TCRdb processed the RACE reads anew with MiXCR; each CDR3 protein has one entry. This table has more than 250,000 distinct CDR3 sequences, more than 6.5% appearing once. The sequences come from whole blood, collected in connection with sensitization to the hapten diphenylcyclopropenone (DPC). The origin of the receptors is a middle-aged woman with alopecia areata. Some clones in this sample may be carry-over from other donors' samples. Each CDR3 is given with its conserved first and last residue. Fields, in order: J gene, V gene, clone size, D gene, CDR3 protein. A D gene is named only where the DNA matches it firmly. Clone sizes are given selectively: once, few, many, or a class where the clone is expanded.

>TRBJ1-1|TRBV28|many|-
CASSPRGRTEAFF
>TRBJ1-1|TRBV20-1|-|-
CSARGGNTEAFF
>TRBJ2-2|TRBV27|-|TRBD1
CASSPSGTADTGELFF
>TRBJ2-4|TRBV5-1|many|TRBD2
CASSFLAGMGIDIQYF
>TRBJ2-1|TRBV7-9|few|-
CASSSPNMGVEASEQFF
>TRBJ2-1|TRBV5-1|-|-
CASSVQGLDNEQFF
>TRBJ1-2|TRBV5-1|few|-
CASSFFGGTNYGYTF
>TRBJ2-7|TRBV4-1|few|-
CASSQDAGTGAYEQYF
>TRBJ2-7|TRBV4-1|many|-
CASSQESAKSYEQYF
>TRBJ2-1|TRBV12-3/TRBV12-4|once|TRBD2
CASSFSSGRSSYNEQFF
>TRBJ2-1|TRBV7-9|-|-
CASSSGQSGSSYNEQFF
>TRBJ2-7|TRBV9|few|TRBD2
CASSPLAETYEQYF
>TRBJ2-7|TRBV20-1|-|TRBD2
CSVGGIAYEQYF
>TRBJ1-4|TRBV28|many|TRBD1
CASSSTGTGVKLFF
>TRBJ1-5|TRBV20-1|-|TRBD1
CSALGQTHSNQPQHF
>TRBJ1-1|TRBV28|-|-
CASSLYSPGHPEAFF
>TRBJ1-2|TRBV5-1|few|TRBD1
CASSLDRGDYGYTF
>TRBJ2-7|TRBV27|-|-
CASSPRPFYEQYF
>TRBJ2-7|TRBV28|-|TRBD1
CASSLSDRAYEQYF
>TRBJ1-1|TRBV5-5|many|-
CASTSTDVNTEAFF
>TRBJ2-3|TRBV12-3/TRBV12-4|-|-
CASRTRGLAPDTQYF
>TRBJ2-7|TRBV29-1|many|-
CSVKEGGGQYF
>TRBJ1-2|TRBV6-5|many|TRBD1
CASRKGQGPFYGYTF
>TRBJ1-3|TRBV7-2|few|-
CASSLPGLSGNTIYF
>TRBJ2-3|TRBV6-2/TRBV6-3|-|TRBD2
CASRYAGGTTDTQYF
>TRBJ1-1|TRBV20-1|-|-
CSAAPSGEAFF
>TRBJ1-5|TRBV27|few|TRBD1
CASRGIQGARLTPQHF
>TRBJ2-1|TRBV7-6|-|-
CASSLGGRRTYNEQFF
>TRBJ2-7|TRBV4-1|-|-
CASSQQLGETYEQYF
>TRBJ2-3|TRBV10-3|few|-
CAISDSGDTQYF